The next 5 T cell receptor beta chains were all read from a single sample in a study of radiotherapy plus CTLA-4 blockade in lung cancer. Clones were sequenced by immunoSEQ multiplex PCR, and TCRdb holds only the in-frame ones, with some missing. The table lists 95,000 to 150,000 clones, 90% of them singletons, with 5.5% to 8% in the top ten. This material consisted of peripheral blood, taken from a patient treated with radiotherapy plus ipilimumab. The receptors were gathered from a human donor with non-small cell lung cancer that progressed on radiotherapy plus ipilimumab.

This chain joins TRBV7-9 and TRBJ2-2; D gene ambiguous. Germline CDR1 is SEHNR and CDR2 is FQNEAQ (reference sequence). V lost 0 bases and J lost 7, with 3 bases in between. The CDR3 spans 12 residues. The CDR3 sequence: CASSLAGGELFF. The CDR3 DNA follows: TGTGCCAGCAGCTTAGCTGGCGGGGAGCTGTTTTTT.

The chain is built from TRBV6-1 and TRBJ1-2; no clear D gene. Between the trimmed V and J ends, which lost 1 base and 3 bases, there was a span of 15 bases. The CDR3 extends over 16 amino acids. Germline CDR1 and CDR2: MNHNS and SASEGT. The CDR3 sequence is CASSEEGGRADYGYTF. The CDR3 DNA follows: TGTGCCAGCAGTGAAGAGGGTGGTAGGGCTGACTATGGCTACACCTTC.

The chain joins TRBV28 to TRBJ1-5; unclear D gene. Per the germline V gene, CDR1 is MDHEN and CDR2 is SYDVKM. The CDR3 totals 15 residues. Trimming pared 7 bases from V and 2 bases from J, leaving 15 bases between. CDR3 sequence: CASKSRGNGNQPQHF. In DNA form, the CDR3 reads TGTGCCAGCAAGAGTCGAGGGAATGGCAATCAGCCCCAGCATTTT.

The table lists this clone with a few counts. The chain recombines TRBV6-6 with TRBJ1-3; D may be TRBD1 (6 bases). Germline V lookup: CDR1 MNHNY, CDR2 SVGAGI (reference sequence). The length of the CDR3 is 15 residues. V lost 5 bases, J lost 3 bases, and 14 bases lay in between. The CDR3 sequence: CASSTTQGSGNTIYF. In nucleotides, the CDR3 is TGTGCCAGCAGTACTACACAGGGAAGTGGAAACACCATATATTTT.

CDR3 region: CASSFSGWTEAFF. The CDR3, as DNA: TGCGCCAGCAGCTTCTCAGGGTGGACTGAAGCTTTCTTT. The J gene is TRBJ1-1, the V gene TRBV5-1; weak D call: TRBD1 (5 bases). V lost 2 bases, J lost 5 bases, and 10 bases lay in between. Per the germline V gene, CDR1 is SGHRS and CDR2 is YFSETQ. The CDR3 consists of 13 residues.